The present entry profiles one T cell receptor beta chain with its context. This clone's antigen is unknown. There are no base qualities to consult, and no much larger clone falls within one base. The entire amount of isolated RNA was reverse transcribed using the High Capacity cDNA Reverse Transcription Kit, so the sequenced TCRB transcripts were expressed ones. Deep immunoSEQ sequencing was performed on naive, central memory and regulatory T cell samples, with an average of around 3.5 million total reads per sample. Sorted cells were lysed in RLT buffer, and RNA was extracted using DNase-treated RNeasy Micro or Mini kits according to cell number. Each cell subset was processed separately to prevent cross-contamination, with patient and healthy donor samples processed together. TCRB sequences were amplified from cDNA with the immunoSEQ multiplex PCR, producing 87-bp fragments spanning the CDR3 region. Sequencing of the amplicons was done on the Illumina HiSeq platform. The study's processing was this. PCR bias was computationally corrected using synthetic template baselines, reads within Hamming distance 2 were collapsed, and singletons that could not be merged were discarded. Reads were aligned against IMGT so that V, D and J genes, CDR3 length and insertions or deletions at six rearrangement sites could be assigned. Within each subset, clonotype counts were normalized to the number of sorted cells before true diversity and Gini coefficients were calculated with the tcR R package. Repertoire sharing was quantified using the overlap coefficient calculated on TCRB nucleotide sequences. Out-of-frame TCRB sequences from naive cells were analyzed as a proxy for the pre-selection repertoire. Imported from immuneACCESS, the table was reduced by TCRdb to in-frame sequences with V and J called. These copies leave out some clones; in studies compared against another copy, an unresolved V gene accounts for under half, and the cause of the remainder is not known. D and trimming were read from the DNA, whereas the V and J calls and clone size are those reported in that table. This sample comprises under 950,000 clones, 17% of them detected only once. The top ten hold 0.023% of the sample.

This sample is drawn from a study of beta chain features in type 1 diabetes (dated by TCRdb to the late 2010s). A note on the overall study: Patients and healthy donors did not differ in mean age, gender distribution, total cell number or subset yield. Across all samples, about 110 million sorted cells were examined, and cell number per subset correlated strongly with RNA yield. In the study, recently diagnosed type 1 diabetes patients and matched healthy donors were compared on the TCRB repertoires of their sorted circulating CD4+ T cell subsets. Naive and central memory subsets were obtained from all 30 or so donors, but regulatory and stem cell-like memory subsets were isolated from only 8 patients and roughly 8 healthy donors.

Results the study describes overall, beyond this receptor: Because small numbers of individuals were included in the HLA sub-analyses, any influence of HLA type on TCRB rearrangement was left unresolved. Because cDNA rather than genomic DNA was sequenced, highly expressing activated cells could have been over-represented, although no difference in activation and CD3 levels was found between groups. Naive, central memory and regulatory TCRB repertoires appeared more similar among patients than among healthy donors. Type 1 diabetes patients showed a moderate but significant shortening of TCRB CDR3 length in all four CD4+ subsets. At VDJ recombination sites, type 1 diabetes patients had fewer insertions and more deleted nucleotides, which implies abnormalities in thymic rearrangement. Shorter templates might be favored by PCR, yet because patient and control samples were amplified and corrected together, any such skew would affect both groups equally.

V lost 2 bases and J lost 5 bases, and the count of bases not matched to a germline gene is 8. CDR1 and CDR2 are drawn from the germline V gene: MGHDK, SYGVNS. From its cysteine to its phenylalanine, the CDR3 spans 15 amino acids. Only the CDR3 DNA is retained, 45 bases long and in frame from the first base. Each donor gave one peripheral blood draw, roughly 0.12 L on average, collected into heparinised tubes. Naive, central memory, regulatory and stem cell-like memory CD4+ T cells were sorted on a BD FACSAria II using a panel including CD45RO, CCR7, CD25, CD127, CD95 and CD27. A purity above 95% was achieved for all sorted populations. PBMCs were isolated immediately by Lymphoprep density gradient centrifugation and stained directly without culture. To minimize batch effects, samples were stained and sorted in pairs, one healthy donor with one patient per experiment.

This chain is built from TRBV25-1 and TRBJ2-7; TRBD1 agrees with 8 junctional bases. This TCR came from a woman aged 18 to 35 in good health. Input material: naive CD4+ T cells from blood. The cell subset or site label, as the study defines it: true naive CD4+ T cells. The CDR3 protein sequence reads: CASSEGLSGGHEQYF. The base sequence is TGTGCCAGCAGTGAAGGACTGTCAGGGGGCCACGAGCAGTACTTC.